These T cell receptor beta chains were read from a single sample in a study of T cell changes during pregnancy in multiple sclerosis. The method was immunoSEQ multiplex PCR; TCRdb's version includes in-frame clones alone and lacks a portion of them. The sample includes roughly 100,000 clones, approximately 90% of them seen just once. The source material was peripheral blood, sampled after pregnancy. These receptor sequences come from a female donor with multiple sclerosis, enrolled in a pregnancy study. CDR3s include the opening cysteine and the closing phenylalanine or tryptophan. The D gene is left open where the match is weak. Clone size appears in some rows only: once, few, many, or a class for an expanded clone.

. TRBJ2-1 TRBV19 TRBD2 CASSRREPAYNEQFF TGTGCCAGTAGTCGGCGGGAGCCTGCCTACAATGAGCAGTTCTTC
. TRBJ2-5 TRBV27 TRBD1 CASSLWAGGRETQYF TGTGCCAGCAGTTTATGGGCAGGGGGCCGGGAGACCCAGTACTTC
. TRBJ1-1 TRBV5-4 . CASSLVPTDTEAFF TGTGCCAGCAGCTTGGTTCCAACTGACACTGAAGCTTTCTTT
. TRBJ2-7 TRBV6-6 TRBD1 CATTSGGGYEQYF TGTGCCACCACTTCAGGGGGCGGTTACGAGCAGTACTTC
. TRBJ2-1 TRBV6-4 . CASSELKYNEQFF TGTGCCAGCAGTGAGTTAAAATACAATGAGCAGTTCTTC
. TRBJ2-1 TRBV11-2 . CASSPGASYNEQFF TGTGCCAGCAGCCCGGGAGCTTCGTACAATGAGCAGTTCTTC
once TRBJ1-5 TRBV2 . CASSEAPFQYSNQPQHF TGTGCCAGCAGTGAAGCCCCATTTCAGTATAGCAATCAGCCCCAGCATTTT
. TRBJ2-7 TRBV2 TRBD1 CASRGTGNSYEQYF TGTGCCAGCAGGGGGACAGGGAACTCCTACGAGCAGTACTTC
. TRBJ2-4 TRBV9 . CASSDLGSIQYF TGTGCCAGCAGCGATCTAGGGAGCATTCAGTACTTC
. TRBJ2-7 TRBV9 . CASSGLRGTGEQYF TGTGCCAGCAGCGGTCTCAGAGGGACTGGGGAGCAGTACTTC
once TRBJ2-3 TRBV10-3 TRBD2 CAIRLAGKSMDTQYF TGTGCCATCAGATTAGCGGGAAAGAGTATGGATACGCAGTATTTT
. TRBJ2-2 TRBV19 TRBD1 CASSSPRTGLTAGELFF TGTGCCAGTAGTTCCCCCAGGACAGGTCTAACCGCCGGGGAGCTGTTTTTT
. TRBJ1-5 TRBV19 TRBD1 CASSPWTGTNQPQHF TGTGCCAGTAGTCCGTGGACAGGGACCAATCAGCCCCAGCATTTT
. TRBJ2-3 TRBV5-1 . CASSLISSWTDTQYF TGCGCCAGCAGCTTAATAAGTAGCTGGACAGATACGCAGTATTTT
. TRBJ1-5 TRBV6-1 TRBD1 CASSLDRGNQPQHF TGTGCCAGCAGCTTAGACAGGGGAAATCAGCCCCAGCATTTT
. TRBJ2-1 TRBV28 TRBD2 CVTRRLAASGDEQFF TGTGTCACACGCCGTCTAGCGGCTTCGGGGGATGAGCAGTTCTTC
. TRBJ2-7 TRBV5-8 TRBD1 CASSITGALSYEQYF TGTGCCAGCAGCATCACAGGGGCCCTCTCCTACGAGCAGTACTTC
once TRBJ2-3 TRBV9 TRBD2 CASSVGPSGGADTQYF TGTGCCAGCAGCGTAGGTCCTAGCGGGGGGGCAGATACGCAGTATTTT
. TRBJ1-1 TRBV5-5 . CASSSTGNTEAFF TGTGCCAGCAGTTCGACGGGGAACACTGAAGCTTTCTTT
. TRBJ1-5 TRBV7-2 . CASSSLPQAISNQPQHF TGTGCCAGCAGCTCTCTCCCACAGGCTATTAGCAATCAGCCCCAGCATTTT
. TRBJ2-7 TRBV18 TRBD1 CASSPLGTGGNYEQYF TGTGCCAGCTCACCGCTTGGGACAGGGGGGAACTACGAGCAGTACTTC
. TRBJ2-1 TRBV6-1 TRBD2 CASMDRGGLYNEQFF TGTGCCAGCATGGATCGCGGGGGGCTATACAATGAGCAGTTCTTC
. TRBJ2-7 TRBV2 TRBD1 CASSEMGQGNYEQYF TGTGCCAGCAGTGAAATGGGACAGGGCAACTACGAGCAGTACTTC
. TRBJ1-2 TRBV4-3 . CASSQDRVTYGYTF TGCGCCAGCAGCCAAGACAGGGTTACCTATGGCTACACCTTC
. TRBJ2-1 TRBV9 . CASSYGPTNEQFF TGTGCCAGCAGCTATGGCCCCACCAATGAGCAGTTCTTC
. TRBJ1-2 TRBV4-1 . CASSQESRVTYGYTF TGCGCCAGCAGCCAAGAGTCCAGGGTTACCTATGGCTACACCTTC
. TRBJ1-1 TRBV29-1 . CSALRGTMNTEAFF TGCAGCGCTCTTCGCGGCACTATGAACACTGAAGCTTTCTTT
. TRBJ2-7 TRBV16 . CASSPRGSRVETYEQYF TGTGCCAGCAGCCCAAGAGGAAGCAGGGTTGAAACCTACGAGCAGTACTTC
. TRBJ1-2 TRBV5-1 TRBD1 CASSTLDRGKYTF TGCGCCAGCAGCACTCTGGACAGGGGGAAATACACCTTC
. TRBJ1-1 TRBV4-3 TRBD1 CASSLGQGGREAFF TGCGCCAGCAGCCTAGGACAGGGTGGGCGTGAAGCTTTCTTT
. TRBJ1-2 TRBV4-2 TRBD1 CASSQEGTGPGEGYTF TGTGCCAGCAGCCAAGAAGGGACAGGGCCGGGGGAAGGCTACACCTTC
. TRBJ2-5 TRBV5-4 TRBD1 CASSTVGGRRETQYF TGTGCCAGCAGCACCGTAGGGGGCAGGCGGGAGACCCAGTACTTC
. TRBJ2-4 TRBV18 . CASSRSSDIQYF TGTGCCAGCTCACGTTCTAGTGACATTCAGTACTTC
. TRBJ1-4 TRBV5-6 TRBD1 CASSLTGVGEKLFF TGTGCCAGCAGCTTAACAGGGGTCGGTGAAAAACTGTTTTTT
. TRBJ1-3 TRBV30 . CAWPGYEGVGNTIYF TGTGCCTGGCCCGGTTATGAAGGGGTAGGAAACACCATATATTTT
. TRBJ1-2 TRBV7-2 TRBD1 CASSLSGQGLYGYTF TGTGCCAGCAGCCTTTCGGGACAGGGCCTCTATGGCTACACCTTC
. TRBJ1-1 TRBV7-9 TRBD1 CASRRTGRAFF TGTGCCAGCAGAAGGACAGGGAGGGCTTTCTTT